This T cell receptor beta chain derives from a study of tumor-infiltrating lymphocytes in primary liver carcinoma. There are 16 residues in the CDR3. The germline CDR1 and CDR2 sequences are MNHEY and SVGAGI. Unsorted whole blood yielded the blood RNA, and germline DNA was also extracted. Reverse transcription of about 500 ng total RNA with a constant-region primer produced TCR beta cDNA. Nested multiplex PCR, run for three rounds with slightly modified ARM-PCR, yielded TCR beta libraries. The two initial PCR rounds, about 9 cycles each, used TRBV1-TRBV30 forward and C-beta reverse primers. TCRdb re-called the multiplex PCR reads with MiXCR, one entry per CDR3 protein. The table shows approximately 330,000 distinct CDR3 sequences, with 65% occurring only once. With respect to this clonotype: This may arise from a read error, as a much more abundant clone is one base away.

The source of this sequence is a man aged 35 to 55 with primary liver carcinoma and hepatitis B virus infection. Sequencing used peripheral blood. V is TRBV6-5 and J is TRBJ1-4; D ambiguous. The CDR3 DNA reads TGTGCCAGCGGATCAAGGGAGCACGCAACTAATGATAAACTGTTTTTT. Protein: CASGSREHATNDKLFF.